Listed below are T cell receptor beta chains from one sample, sequenced in a study of a mutant IDH1 vaccine in newly diagnosed glioma. These receptors are not linked to any known antigen. The protocol was immunoSEQ multiplex PCR, while the TCRdb copy is restricted to in-frame clones and leaves out a portion. Of 20,000 to 30,000 clones listed, 70% to 85% are singletons. This specimen consisted of PBMCs, obtained from a glioma patient whose treatment included an IDH1 peptide vaccine. The receptors derive from a man in his forties with glioma. Each CDR3 is given with its conserved first and last residue. Fields, in order: V gene, D gene, CDR3 protein. The D gene is left open where the match is weak.

>TRBV5-4|NA
CASSRDGPPNYGYTF
>TRBV30|NA
CAWRRALRADTQYF
>TRBV9|NA
CASSSRRQDGGGNTIYF
>TRBV21-1|NA
CASSKDGEVRTAGNTIYF
>TRBV19|TRBD1
CASSPSTGKGSPLHF
>TRBV21-1|NA
CASSKVEFFVLASTYEQYF
>TRBV12-5|NA
CASGPPLAGYEQYF
>TRBV28|NA
CASSLWPVGELFF
>TRBV21-1|NA
CATPRQLPSGANVLTF
>TRBV5-5|TRBD2
CASSIGTSGFLTGELFF
>TRBV5-1|TRBD2
CASSQTSARLRNEQFF
>TRBV7-9|NA
CASSPPSSEIADTQYF
>TRBV11-3|NA
CASSLNLGDNEQFF
>TRBV6-1|NA
CASSDLVRQSYNEQFF
>TRBV7-2|NA
CASSFYDSGNTIYF
>TRBV29-1|TRBD1
CSERGQGAGGYTF
>TRBV30|NA
CAWSWVWLNNSPLHF
>TRBV25-1|NA
CASSSEGRFTDTQYF
>TRBV18|NA
CASSKDTDTQYF
>TRBV12-5|NA
CASMTQTDYGYTF
>TRBV6-5|NA
CASSYKEYNEQFF
>TRBV10-1|TRBD2
CASKGAGGKTDTQYF
>TRBV29-1|TRBD1
CSVGTAMQETQYF
>TRBV27|TRBD1
CASSPGTGGNQPQHF
>TRBV11-3|NA
CARGSGESSYNEQFF
>TRBV7-2|NA
CASSPRDGAYEQYF
>TRBV18|TRBD2
CASSPEASGSTDTQYF
>TRBV11-3|NA
CASSARDTSGSRFF
>TRBV4-1|NA
CASSQDQGRLQETQYF
>TRBV2|TRBD1
CASTEGAGEQYF
>TRBV19|TRBD2
CASSGTTVYNEQFF
>TRBV5-1|TRBD2
CASSWDVTSGSYNEQFF
>TRBV4-1|NA
CASSQGGPSYEQYF
>TRBV7-2|NA
CATQGGVGLNSPLHF
>TRBV23-1|NA
CATRTGLGTQYF
>TRBV6-1|NA
CASSEGLASSYEQYF
>TRBV2|NA
CASRLDRSSQHF
>TRBV5-6|TRBD2
CASSLSGRYTGELFF
>TRBV9|NA
CASSRDRVGDTQYF
>TRBV7-8|TRBD1
CASSLVWDRESNQPQHF
>TRBV14|NA
CASSQDEFGEAFF
>TRBV9|NA
CASSVEGLGNTEAFF
>TRBV10-1|TRBD2
CASSEETSGRGETQYF
>TRBV5-8|NA
CASSLVSANYGYTF
>TRBV4-1|TRBD2
CASSLRGGARETQYF
>TRBV27|TRBD1
CASSSGTGSTGELFF
>TRBV23-1|NA
CASTRIKRIPGELFF
>TRBV30|TRBD1
CAWSLQGASGNTIYF
>TRBV6-4|TRBD2
CASSEIAGGGPDTQYF
>TRBV5-1|NA
CASSLDGVPSPLHF
>TRBV5-1|NA
CASSSRDSRREAFF